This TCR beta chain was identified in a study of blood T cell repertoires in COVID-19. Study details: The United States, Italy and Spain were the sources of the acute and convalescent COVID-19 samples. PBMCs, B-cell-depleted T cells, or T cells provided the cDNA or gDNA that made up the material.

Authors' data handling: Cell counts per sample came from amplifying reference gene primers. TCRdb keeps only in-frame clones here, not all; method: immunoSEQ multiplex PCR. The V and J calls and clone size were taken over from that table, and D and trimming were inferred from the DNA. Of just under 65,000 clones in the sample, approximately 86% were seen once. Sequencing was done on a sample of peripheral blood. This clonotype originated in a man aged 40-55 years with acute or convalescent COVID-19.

CDR3 amino acids: CAISAREMDNSPLHF. The CDR3 DNA follows: TGTGCCATCAGTGCTAGAGAGATGGATAATTCACCCCTCCACTTT. J is TRBJ1-6 and V is TRBV10-3, with unresolved D. The length of the CDR3 is 15 residues. The V end was cut by 4 bases, the J end by 5 bases, with 12 bases between. Per germline, CDR1 ENHRY and CDR2 SYGVKD.